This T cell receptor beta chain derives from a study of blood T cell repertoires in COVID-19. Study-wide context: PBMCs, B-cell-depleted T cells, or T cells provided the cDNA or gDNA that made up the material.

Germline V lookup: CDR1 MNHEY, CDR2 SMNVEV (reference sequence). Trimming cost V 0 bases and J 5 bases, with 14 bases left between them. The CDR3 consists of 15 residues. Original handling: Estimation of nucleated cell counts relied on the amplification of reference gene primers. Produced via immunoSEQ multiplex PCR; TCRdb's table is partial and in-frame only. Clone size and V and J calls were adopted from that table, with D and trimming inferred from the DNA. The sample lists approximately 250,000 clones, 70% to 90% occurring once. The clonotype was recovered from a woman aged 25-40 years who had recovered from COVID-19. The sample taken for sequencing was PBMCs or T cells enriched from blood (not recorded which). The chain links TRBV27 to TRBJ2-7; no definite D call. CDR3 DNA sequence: TGTGCCAGCAGTTTATCCGCTCAGTCGGGTCACGAGCAGTACTTC. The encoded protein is CASSLSAQSGHEQYF.